This T cell receptor beta chain comes out of a study of blood T cell repertoires in COVID-19. This clone was observed a few times. Between the trimmed V and J ends, which lost 2 bases and 1 base, there was a span of 11 bases. Germline V gene data show CDR1 as LGHDT and CDR2 as YNNKEL (reference sequence). CDR3 length: 15 amino acids. The data were produced by immunoSEQ multiplex PCR, yet TCRdb's version contains in-frame clones alone and is incomplete. The profile shows around 360,000 clones, over 75% of them singletons. The chain links TRBV3-1 (or the pseudogene TRBV3-2) to TRBJ1-1, with a weak D call TRBD1 (5 bases). The sequence was collected from a woman aged 25-40 years who had recovered from COVID-19. Sequences were obtained from PBMCs or T cells enriched from blood (not recorded which). The DNA for the CDR3 is TGTGCCAGCAGCCAATCGGTCACAGGGAACACTGAAGCTTTCTTT. This translates into CASSQSVTGNTEAFF.